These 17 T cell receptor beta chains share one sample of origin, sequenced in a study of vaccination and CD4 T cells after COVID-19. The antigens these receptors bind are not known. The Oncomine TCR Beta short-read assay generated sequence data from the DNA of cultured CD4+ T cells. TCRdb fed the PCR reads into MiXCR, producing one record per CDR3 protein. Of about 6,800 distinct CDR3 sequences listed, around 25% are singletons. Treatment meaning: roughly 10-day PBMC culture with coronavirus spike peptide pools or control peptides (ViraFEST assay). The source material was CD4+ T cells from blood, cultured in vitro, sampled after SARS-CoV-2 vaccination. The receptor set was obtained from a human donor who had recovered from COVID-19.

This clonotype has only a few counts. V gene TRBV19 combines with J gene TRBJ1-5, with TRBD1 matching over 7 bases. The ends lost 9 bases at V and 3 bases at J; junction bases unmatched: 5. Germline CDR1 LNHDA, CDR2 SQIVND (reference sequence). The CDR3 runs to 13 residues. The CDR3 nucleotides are TGTGCCAGCTCCGACAGGGTCAATCAGCCCCAGCATTTT. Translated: CASSDRVNQPQHF.

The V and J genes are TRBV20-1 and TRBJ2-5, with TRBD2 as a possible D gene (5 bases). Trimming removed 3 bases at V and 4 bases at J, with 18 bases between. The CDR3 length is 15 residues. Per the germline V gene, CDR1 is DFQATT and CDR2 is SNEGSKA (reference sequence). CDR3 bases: TGCAGTGCTAGTGGGCGGGCTAGTCGGGGAGAGACCCAGTACTTC. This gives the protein CSASGRASRGETQYF.

CDR3: CSARDGRSPYEQYF. As DNA, the CDR3 is TGCAGTGCTAGAGATGGTAGATCCCCGTACGAGCAGTACTTC. This chain links TRBV20-1 with TRBJ2-7; D gene unclear. The CDR3 consists of 14 residues. CDR1 DFQATT and CDR2 SNEGSKA come from the germline V gene (reference sequence). V lost 0 bases to trimming and J lost 4 bases, with 13 bases between them.

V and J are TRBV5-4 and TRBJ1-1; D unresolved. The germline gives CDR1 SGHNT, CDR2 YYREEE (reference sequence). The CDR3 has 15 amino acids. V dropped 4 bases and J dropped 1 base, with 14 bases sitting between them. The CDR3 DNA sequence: TGTGCCAGCAGCGCTAAGGGTCGGTCGAACACTGAAGCTTTCTTT. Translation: CASSAKGRSNTEAFF. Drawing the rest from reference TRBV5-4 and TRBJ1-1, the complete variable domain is ETGVTQSPTHLIKTRGQQVTLRCSSQSGHNTVSWYQQALGQGPQFIFQYYREEENGRGNFPPRFSGLQFPNYSSELNVNALELDDSALYLCASSAKGRSNTEAFFGQGTRLTVV.

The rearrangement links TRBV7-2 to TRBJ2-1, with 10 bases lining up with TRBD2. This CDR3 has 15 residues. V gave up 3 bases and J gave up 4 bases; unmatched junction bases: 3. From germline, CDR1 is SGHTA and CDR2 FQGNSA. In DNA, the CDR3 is TGTGCCAGCAGCTTCCGGACTAGCGGATACAATGAGCAGTTCTTC. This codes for CASSFRTSGYNEQFF.

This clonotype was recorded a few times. The CDR3 sequence is CASSEIGRGYGYTF. CDR3 DNA sequence: TGTGCCAGCAGTGAAATTGGCAGGGGCTATGGCTACACCTTC. J is TRBJ1-2 and V is TRBV6-1; the D gene is possibly TRBD1 (6 bases). V lost 2 bases to trimming and J lost 4 bases, with 11 bases between them. Germline V gives CDR1 MNHNS, CDR2 SASEGT. The CDR3 covers 14 residues.

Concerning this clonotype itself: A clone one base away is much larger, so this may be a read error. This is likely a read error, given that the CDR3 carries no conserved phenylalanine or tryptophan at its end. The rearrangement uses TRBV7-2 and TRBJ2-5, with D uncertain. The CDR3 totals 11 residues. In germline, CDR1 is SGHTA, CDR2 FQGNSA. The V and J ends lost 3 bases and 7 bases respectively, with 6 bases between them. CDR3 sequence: CASSFVGTQYL. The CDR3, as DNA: TGTGCCAGCAGCTTCGTGGGGACCCAGTACTTG.

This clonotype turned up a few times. The CDR3 DNA is TGTGCCAGCAGCTTATGGTTAGCGGGGGTTAAAGAGACCCAGTACTTC. Amino acid sequence: CASSLWLAGVKETQYF. J is TRBJ2-5 and V is TRBV7-9, with 9 nucleotides matching TRBD2. Germline CDR1 SEHNR, CDR2 FQNEAQ (reference sequence). After removal of 2 bases from V and 3 bases from J, the junction contained 7 bases not matched to a gene. The CDR3 loop spans 16 amino acids.

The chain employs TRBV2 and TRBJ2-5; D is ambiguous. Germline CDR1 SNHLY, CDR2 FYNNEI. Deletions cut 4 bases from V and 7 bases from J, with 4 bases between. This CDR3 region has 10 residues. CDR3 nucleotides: TGTGCCAGCAGTGTAAGGACCCAGTACTTC. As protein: CASSVRTQYF.

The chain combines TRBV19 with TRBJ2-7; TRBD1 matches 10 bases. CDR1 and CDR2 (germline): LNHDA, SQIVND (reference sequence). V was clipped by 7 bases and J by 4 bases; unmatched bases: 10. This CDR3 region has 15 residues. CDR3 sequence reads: CASKASTGGSYEQYF. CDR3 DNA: TGTGCCAGTAAAGCATCGACAGGGGGCTCGTACGAGCAGTACTTC.

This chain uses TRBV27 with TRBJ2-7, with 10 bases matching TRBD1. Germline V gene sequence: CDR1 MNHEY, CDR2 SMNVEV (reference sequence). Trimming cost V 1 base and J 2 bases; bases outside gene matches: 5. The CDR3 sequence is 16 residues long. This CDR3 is CASSLLFGTGAYEQYF. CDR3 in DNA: TGTGCCAGCAGTTTATTATTCGGGACAGGGGCCTACGAGCAGTACTTC.

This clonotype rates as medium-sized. CDR3 amino acids: CSAPNRGRSYEQYF. CDR3 sequence (DNA): TGCAGTGCCCCGAACCGCGGGAGATCCTACGAGCAGTACTTC. The chain carries TRBV20-1 and TRBJ2-7; 7 bases are shared with TRBD2. Germline-derived CDR1 and CDR2 are DFQATT and SNEGSKA (reference sequence). The CDR3 extends over 14 amino acids. V was pared by 6 bases and J by 1 base, with 9 bases of the junction left unmatched.

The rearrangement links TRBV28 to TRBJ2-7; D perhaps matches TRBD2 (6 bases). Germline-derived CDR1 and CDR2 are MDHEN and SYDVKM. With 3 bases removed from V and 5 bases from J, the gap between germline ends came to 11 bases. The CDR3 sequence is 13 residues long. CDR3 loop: CASSLGGADEQYF. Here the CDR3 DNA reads TGTGCCAGCAGTTTGGGCGGGGCGGACGAGCAGTACTTC.

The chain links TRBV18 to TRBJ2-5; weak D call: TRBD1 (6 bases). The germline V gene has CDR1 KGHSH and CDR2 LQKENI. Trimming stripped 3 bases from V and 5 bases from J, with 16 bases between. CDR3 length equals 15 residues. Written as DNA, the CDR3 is TGTGCCAGCTCACCGGACAGTCATGGGGGTGAGACCCAGTACTTC. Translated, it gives CASSPDSHGGETQYF.

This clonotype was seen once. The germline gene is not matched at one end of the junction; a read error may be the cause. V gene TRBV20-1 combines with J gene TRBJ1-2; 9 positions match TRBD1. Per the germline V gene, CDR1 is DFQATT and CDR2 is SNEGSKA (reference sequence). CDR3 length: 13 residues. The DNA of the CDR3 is TGCGGTGCTAGCCCAGGGACAGGGAATGGCTACACCTTC. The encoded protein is CGASPGTGNGYTF.

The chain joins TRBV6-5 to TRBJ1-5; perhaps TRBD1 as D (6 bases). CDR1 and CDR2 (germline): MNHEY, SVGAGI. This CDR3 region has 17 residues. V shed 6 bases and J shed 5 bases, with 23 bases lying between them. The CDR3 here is CASSHSMQGTLHQPQHF. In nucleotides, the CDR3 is TGTGCCAGCAGCCACTCGATGCAGGGGACCCTCCATCAGCCCCAGCATTTT.

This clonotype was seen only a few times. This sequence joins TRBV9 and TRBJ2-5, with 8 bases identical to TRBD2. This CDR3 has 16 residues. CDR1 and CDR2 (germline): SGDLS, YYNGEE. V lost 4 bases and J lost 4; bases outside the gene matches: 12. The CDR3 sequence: CASSPRGLAGGETQYF. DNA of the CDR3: TGTGCCAGCAGCCCCCGAGGACTAGCCGGGGGAGAGACCCAGTACTTC. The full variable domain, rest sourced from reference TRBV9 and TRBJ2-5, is DSGVTQTPKHLITATGQRVTLRCSPRSGDLSVYWYQQSLDQGLQFLIQYYNGEERAKGNILERFSAQQFPDLHSELNLSSLELGDSALYFCASSPRGLAGGETQYFGPGTRLLVL.